Each of the 20 T cell receptor beta chains below was sequenced from the same sample in a study of shared clonotypes between healthy human individuals (dated by TCRdb to about 2020). CD8 naive samples consisted of CD45RO-negative cells that were positively selected for CCR7, yielding a CD45RA+CCR7+ population without TemRA cells. Library creation used the immunoSEQ multiplex PCR assay. This is the immuneACCESS table as TCRdb keeps it, with only in-frame sequences that have V and J called. A part of the clones is gone; compared with another copy, unresolved V genes explain less than half, and the rest is unexplained. Within this sample are more than 2 million clones, with over 85% of them counted one time only. Approximately 1.6% of the sample is taken by the ten largest. Sample: naive CD8+ T cells from PBMCs. Read against the paper, the sample's cell subset or site label means: CD45RA+CCR7+. Receptor source: a man aged 18 to 30 in good health. Some clones in this sample may be carry-over from other donors' samples.

The rearrangement uses TRBV11-2 and TRBJ2-1; D is perhaps TRBD1 (5 bases). V lost 7 bases, J lost 0 bases, and 13 bases lay in between. Germline V gene data show CDR1 as SGHAT and CDR2 as FQNNGV. CDR3 length equals 15 residues. The CDR3 nucleotides are TGTGCCAGCACCCCAGGGTATAGCTCCTACAATGAGCAGTTCTTC. It codes for CASTPGYSSYNEQFF. The variable domain in full, with the rest retrieved from reference TRBV11-2 and TRBJ2-1, is EAGVAQSPRYKIIEKRQSVAFWCNPISGHATLYWYQQILGQGPKLLIQFQNNGVVDDSQLPKDRFSAERLKGVDSTLKIQPAKLEDSAVYLCASTPGYSSYNEQFFGPGTRLTVL.

Regarding this clone: Other nucleotide sequences from this sample produce the same CDR3. CDR3 sequence (DNA): TGTGCCAGCAGGGCGGGGGGCAGCAATCAGCCCCAGCATTTT. Protein product: CASRAGGSNQPQHF. The chain links TRBV27 to TRBJ1-5, with D possibly matching TRBD1 (6 bases). V was clipped by 6 bases and J by 1 base, with 10 bases between them. Germline V CDR1 and CDR2: MNHEY, SMNVEV (reference sequence). CDR3 length equals 14 residues.

This clone was picked up one time. The rearrangement joins TRBV2 to TRBJ1-1; possibly TRBD1 for D (5 bases). Germline V lookup: CDR1 SNHLY, CDR2 FYNNEI. There are 14 residues in the CDR3. Trimming left V 3 bases short and J 6 bases short, with 14 bases between. DNA for the CDR3: TGTGCCAGCAGTGATCCCCTCCAGGGTGCTGAAGCTTTCTTT. Translating gives CASSDPLQGAEAFF.

The V gene is TRBV21-1, the J gene TRBJ2-7; the table gives TRBD2 as D, unverified against the DNA. TRBV21-1 is a pseudogene. The CDR3 has 17 amino acids. CDR3 DNA: TGTGCCAGCAGTCCGGTAGGACTAGCGGGCCCCCGGGGCGAGCAGTACTTC. Protein product: CASSPVGLAGPRGEQYF.

The chain uses TRBV19 and TRBJ1-1, with a possible D match to TRBD1 (5 bases). The germline V and J ends were trimmed by 7 bases and 1 base, with 22 bases remaining between them. This CDR3 has 17 amino acids. The germline CDR1 and CDR2 sequences are LNHDA and SQIVND (reference sequence). The CDR3 spells CASTTIFRDPRNTEAFF. CDR3 bases: TGTGCCAGTACCACAATCTTCAGGGACCCCCGGAACACTGAAGCTTTCTTT.

There are a few counts of this clone. The chain combines TRBV7-9 with TRBJ1-1; a possible D gene is TRBD1 (5 bases). The CDR3 totals 14 residues. Germline CDR1 SEHNR, CDR2 FQNEAQ (reference sequence). The germline V and J ends were trimmed by 2 bases and 3 bases, with 10 bases remaining between them. The CDR3: CASSLPGGDTEAFF. CDR3 sequence (DNA): TGTGCCAGCAGCTTACCGGGAGGGGACACTGAAGCTTTCTTT.

J is TRBJ2-5 and V is TRBV4-2; a possible D gene is TRBD1 (6 bases). The CDR3 consists of 15 residues. Trimming left V 1 base short and J 2 bases short, with 11 bases between. Germline CDR1 and CDR2: LGHNA and YNFKEQ. The DNA for the CDR3 is TGTGCCAGCAGCCAAGGCAGGGGCGATCAAGAGACCCAGTACTTC. This translates into CASSQGRGDQETQYF.

V usage is TRBV18 and J usage is TRBJ2-3, with TRBD2 matching 9 bases. Losses at the gene ends were 4 bases for V and 4 bases for J; bases not matched to a gene: 3. The CDR3 is made up of 14 amino acids. Germline-derived CDR1 and CDR2 are KGHSH and LQKENI. The CDR3 spells CASSHSGSSDTQYF. CDR3 sequence (DNA): TGTGCCAGCTCACATAGCGGGAGTTCAGATACGCAGTATTTT. Full variable domain (outside the CDR3, taken from reference TRBV18 and TRBJ2-3): NAGVMQNPRHLVRRRGQEARLRCSPMKGHSHVYWYRQLPEEGLKFMVYLQKENIIDESGMPKERFSAEFPKEGPSILRIQQVVRGDSAAYFCASSHSGSSDTQYFGPGTRLTVL.

The chain recombines TRBV7-9 with TRBJ1-2; D uncertain. The V and J ends lost 0 bases and 3 bases respectively, with 5 bases between them. CDR3 length: 13 residues. Germline CDR1 and CDR2: SEHNR and FQNEAQ (reference sequence). CDR3 amino acids: CASSLASYYGYTF. DNA for the CDR3: TGTGCCAGCAGCTTAGCCAGCTACTATGGCTACACCTTC.

Here the CDR3 reads CASSTPRSRVDEDTQYF. The CDR3 DNA reads TGTGCCAGCAGCACGCCCCGTAGCCGCGTAGATGAAGATACGCAGTATTTT. The chain links TRBV11-2 to TRBJ2-3; D gene ambiguous. This CDR3 comprises 17 residues. Trimming took off 5 bases at V and 5 bases at J, with 23 bases between the two ends. Germline V gives CDR1 SGHAT, CDR2 FQNNGV.

V gene TRBV4-3 combines with J gene TRBJ1-3, with D tentatively TRBD1 (6 bases). Germline CDR1 and CDR2: LGHNA and YSLEER. CDR3 length: 17 residues. V lost 3 bases and J 4 bases, leaving 19 bases between the germline ends. The CDR3 region is CASSHDTAGVLGNTIYF. The DNA of the CDR3 is TGCGCCAGCAGCCATGACACAGCAGGGGTGCTAGGAAACACCATATATTTT.

The chain carries TRBV28 and TRBJ1-5, with 7 positions matching TRBD1. Germline V gene data show CDR1 as MDHEN and CDR2 as SYDVKM. This CDR3 is built from 15 residues. With V trimmed by 5 bases and J by 0 bases, 4 bases remained unmatched. The CDR3 region is CASSGTVISNQPQHF. The CDR3 region has the DNA TGTGCCAGCAGTGGGACAGTCATTAGCAATCAGCCCCAGCATTTT.

The V and J genes are TRBV5-1 and TRBJ1-5; D perhaps matches TRBD1 (5 bases). Germline V gene data show CDR1 as SGHRS and CDR2 as YFSETQ. Trimming stripped 4 bases from V and 4 bases from J, with 12 bases between. This CDR3 comprises 14 residues. The DNA for the CDR3 is TGCGCCAGCAGCCCGGGACGGGGAAATCAGCCCCAGCATTTT. Residues: CASSPGRGNQPQHF.

The V call is TRBV6-1, the J call TRBJ2-5; D perhaps matches TRBD2 (6 bases). The CDR3 has 16 residues. From germline, CDR1 is MNHNS and CDR2 SASEGT. V lost 4 bases, J lost 4 bases, and 19 bases lay in between. Here the CDR3 reads CASSALEREEGETQYF. Written as DNA, the CDR3 is TGTGCCAGCAGTGCCCTTGAGAGGGAGGAGGGAGAGACCCAGTACTTC.

As regards this clone: Other nucleotide sequences from this sample produce the same CDR3. The chain carries TRBV19 and TRBJ1-5; D gene uncertain. Germline CDR1 LNHDA, CDR2 SQIVND (reference sequence). The CDR3 totals 12 residues. Trimming shortened V by 7 bases and J by 2 bases, and 6 bases separated the two germline ends. This CDR3 is CASTDGNQPQHF. DNA for the CDR3: TGTGCCAGTACCGATGGCAATCAGCCCCAGCATTTT.

The J gene is TRBJ2-2, the V gene TRBV7-9; D uncertain. The V gene's germline CDR1 is SEHNR and CDR2 FQNEAQ (reference sequence). CDR3 length: 14 amino acids. Trimming left V 0 bases short and J 1 base short, with 3 bases between. The CDR3 DNA reads TGTGCCAGCAGCTTAGCGCAGAACACCGGGGAGCTGTTTTTT. It translates to CASSLAQNTGELFF. Variable domain in full (rest from reference TRBV7-9 and TRBJ2-2): DTGVSQNPRHKITKRGQNVTFRCDPISEHNRLYWYRQTLGQGPEFLTYFQNEAQLEKSRLLSDRFSAERPKGSFSTLEIQRTEQGDSAMYLCASSLAQNTGELFFGEGSRLTVL.

Only one count was recorded for this clone. The V and J genes are TRBV7-9 and TRBJ2-2, with D possibly TRBD2 on 6 matching bases. CDR1 is SEHNR, CDR2 FQNEAQ, per germline (reference sequence). This CDR3 comprises 15 residues. Trimming removed 4 bases at V and 3 bases at J, with 12 bases between. The CDR3 nucleotides are TGTGCCAGCAGCTCTCCCGGGACTTACACCGGGGAGCTGTTTTTT. This translates into CASSSPGTYTGELFF.

Written as DNA, the CDR3 is TGTGCCACCCGGGCAAATCGCCTTCTCTACGAGCAGTACTTC. Its translation: CATRANRLLYEQYF. The chain combines TRBV6-5 with TRBJ2-7, with D uncertain. The CDR3 totals 14 residues. V was shortened by 10 bases and J by 3 bases, with 19 bases between the two germline ends. Germline V gives CDR1 MNHEY, CDR2 SVGAGI.

With respect to this clone: The same CDR3 can be traced to other DNA sequences in this sample. The chain is built from TRBV27 and TRBJ1-2; 9 positions match TRBD1. The junction had 2 bases not matched to a gene; V was cut back by 2 bases and J by 7 bases. CDR3 length: 13 residues. Germline CDR1 is MNHEY and CDR2 is SMNVEV (reference sequence). The CDR3 bases are TGTGCCAGCAGTTTAGACAGGGGGGTTGGCTACACCTTC. As protein: CASSLDRGVGYTF.

CDR3 protein: CASSERTQSTGELFF. CDR3 coding DNA: TGTGCCAGCAGCGAGAGGACGCAAAGTACCGGGGAGCTGTTTTTT. The rearrangement links TRBV9 to TRBJ2-2; D call uncertain. This CDR3 comprises 15 residues. Germline V gives CDR1 SGDLS, CDR2 YYNGEE. Trimming took 3 bases from V and 5 from J, leaving 14 bases between them.